This paragraph covers one T cell receptor (beta chain) sequence. The antigen it recognizes is unknown. No much larger clone exists at a distance of one base, and base qualities are not known. These data are taken from a study of beta chain features in type 1 diabetes (dated by TCRdb to 2017 to 2018). In the study overall: Patients and healthy donors did not differ in mean age, gender distribution, total cell number or subset yield. Across all samples, about 110 million sorted cells were examined, and cell number per subset correlated strongly with RNA yield. Naive and central memory subsets were obtained from all 30 or so donors, but regulatory and stem cell-like memory subsets were isolated from only 8 patients and roughly eight healthy donors. In the study, recently diagnosed type 1 diabetes patients and matched healthy donors were compared on the TCRB repertoires of their sorted circulating CD4+ T cell subsets.

The research as a whole found: The naive, central memory and regulatory TCRB repertoires appeared to resemble one another more closely among patients than among healthy donors. Patients with type 1 diabetes made fewer insertions and deleted more nucleotides at VDJ recombination sites, implying thymic rearrangement abnormalities. Because cDNA was sequenced instead of genomic DNA, highly expressing activated cells could be over-represented, though the groups showed no difference in activation or CD3 levels. Type 1 diabetes patients showed a moderate but significant shortening of TCRB CDR3 length in all four CD4+ subsets. Only small numbers of individuals were included in the HLA sub-analyses, which left unresolved whether HLA type had any influence on TCRB rearrangement. Shorter templates might have been favored by PCR, but patient and control samples were amplified and corrected together, so both groups would have been affected equally by any skew.

The entire amount of isolated RNA was reverse transcribed using the High Capacity cDNA Reverse Transcription Kit, so the sequenced TCRB transcripts were expressed ones. Deep immunoSEQ sequencing was performed on naive, central memory and regulatory T cell samples, with an average of roughly 3.5 million total reads per sample. After sorted cells were lysed in RLT buffer, RNA was extracted with DNase-treated RNeasy Micro or Mini kits, with the choice depending on cell number. To prevent cross-contamination, every cell subset was processed on its own, while patient and healthy donor samples were processed together. The immunoSEQ multiplex PCR was used to amplify TCRB sequences from cDNA, generating 87-bp fragments that spanned the CDR3 region. Sequencing of the amplicons was done on the Illumina HiSeq platform. Processing in the source paper ran as follows. Synthetic template baselines were used to correct PCR bias computationally, reads within Hamming distance 2 were collapsed together, and singletons that could not be merged were discarded. By aligning reads against IMGT, V, D and J genes, CDR3 length, and insertions or deletions at six rearrangement sites were assigned. Within each subset, clonotype counts were normalized to sorted cell number, and only after that were true diversity and Gini coefficients computed with the tcR R package. Repertoire sharing was quantified using the overlap coefficient calculated on TCRB nucleotide sequences. As a proxy for the pre-selection repertoire, out-of-frame TCRB sequences from naive cells were analyzed. Sourced from immuneACCESS, this table was stored by TCRdb with only in-frame sequences that have V and J called. A share of the clones is absent; for the studies checked, an unresolved V gene accounts for under half, and the remainder has no known explanation. That table is the source of V, J and clone size, and D and trimming were worked out from the DNA. Across this sample there are 400,000 or so clones, with around 12% seen only once. Together, the top ten hold 0.0095% to 0.012% of the sample.

CDR1 and CDR2, looked up from the germline V gene, are MNHEY and SVGAGI. V is cut by 8 bases and J by 3 bases, and the space between the germline ends is 11 bases. The CDR3 has 13 amino acids, counting the end cysteine and phenylalanine. Only the CDR3 DNA stays, 39 bases, in frame from base 1. Each donor gave one peripheral blood draw, averaging roughly 100 mL, which was collected into heparinised tubes. A BD FACSAria II and a panel including CD45RO, CCR7, CD25, CD127, CD95 and CD27 were used to sort naive, central memory, regulatory and stem cell-like memory CD4+ T cells. Every sorted population had a purity above 95%. PBMCs were isolated right away by Lymphoprep density gradient centrifugation and were stained directly, without culture. So that batch effects would be minimized, each experiment stained and sorted samples in pairs, pairing one healthy donor with one patient.

The TCR comes from a young woman with type 1 diabetes. The V gene is TRBV6-5 and the J gene is TRBJ1-5, with the D segment identity uncertain. The specimen was naive CD4+ T cells from blood. This sample's cell subset or site label indicates: true naive CD4+ T cells. The DNA sequence follows: TGTGCCAGCGGGGAGATCGCCAATCAGCCCCAGCATTTT. Translated, it reads CASGEIANQPQHF.